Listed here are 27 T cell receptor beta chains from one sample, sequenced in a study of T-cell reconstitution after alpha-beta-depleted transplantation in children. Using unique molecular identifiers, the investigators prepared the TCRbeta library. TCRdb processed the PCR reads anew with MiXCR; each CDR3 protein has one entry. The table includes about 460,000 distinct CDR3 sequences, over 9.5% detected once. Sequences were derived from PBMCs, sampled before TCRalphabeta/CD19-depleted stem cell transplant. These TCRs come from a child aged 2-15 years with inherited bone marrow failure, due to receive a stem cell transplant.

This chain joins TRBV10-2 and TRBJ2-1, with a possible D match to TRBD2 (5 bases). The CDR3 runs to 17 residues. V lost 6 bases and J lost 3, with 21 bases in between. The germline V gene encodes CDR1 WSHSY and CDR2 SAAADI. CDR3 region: CASSDTGISPHYNEQFF. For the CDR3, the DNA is TGCGCCAGCAGCGATACCGGGATTAGCCCCCACTACAATGAGCAGTTCTTC.

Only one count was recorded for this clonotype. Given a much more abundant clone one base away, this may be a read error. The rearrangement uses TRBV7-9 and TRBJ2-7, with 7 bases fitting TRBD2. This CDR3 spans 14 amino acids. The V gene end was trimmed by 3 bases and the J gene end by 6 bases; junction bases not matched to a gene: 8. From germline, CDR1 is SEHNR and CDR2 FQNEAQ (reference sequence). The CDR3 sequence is CASSFLAGPFEQYF. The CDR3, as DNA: TGTGCCAGCAGCTTTTTAGCGGGCCCTTTCGAGCAGTACTTC.

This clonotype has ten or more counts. CDR3 loop: CASRGGTSGDTYNEQFF. CDR3 DNA: TGTGCCAGCAGGGGGGGGACTAGCGGAGACACCTACAATGAGCAGTTCTTC. The chain has TRBV12-3 or TRBV12-4 and TRBJ2-1; 11 bases fit TRBD2. This CDR3 is 17 amino acids long. Trimming cost V 6 bases and J 2 bases; bases outside gene matches: 9.

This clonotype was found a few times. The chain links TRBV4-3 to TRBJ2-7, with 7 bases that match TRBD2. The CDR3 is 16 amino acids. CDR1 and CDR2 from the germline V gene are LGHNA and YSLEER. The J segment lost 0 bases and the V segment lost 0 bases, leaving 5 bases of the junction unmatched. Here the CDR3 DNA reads TGCGCCAGCAGCCAAGAGTTCCAGCGGGACTCCTACGAGCAGTACTTC. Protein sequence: CASSQEFQRDSYEQYF.

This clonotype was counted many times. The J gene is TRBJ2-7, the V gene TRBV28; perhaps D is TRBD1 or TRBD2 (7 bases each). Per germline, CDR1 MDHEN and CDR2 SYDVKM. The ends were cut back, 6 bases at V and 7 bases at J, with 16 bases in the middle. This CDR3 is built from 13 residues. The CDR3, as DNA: TGTGCCAGCAGAATAACAGGGGAGGGAGAGCAGTACTTC. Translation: CASRITGEGEQYF. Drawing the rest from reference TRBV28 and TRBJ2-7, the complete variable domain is DVKVTQSSRYLVKRTGEKVFLECVQDMDHENMFWYRQDPGLGLRLIYFSYDVKMKEKGDIPEGYSVSREKKERFSLILESASTNQTSMYLCASRITGEGEQYFGPGTRLTVT.

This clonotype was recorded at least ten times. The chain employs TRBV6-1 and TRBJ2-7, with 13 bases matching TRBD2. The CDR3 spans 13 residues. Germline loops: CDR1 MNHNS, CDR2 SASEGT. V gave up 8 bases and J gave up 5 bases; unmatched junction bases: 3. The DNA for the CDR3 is TGTGCCAGCTCCGGGACTAGCGGGGACGAGCAGTACTTC. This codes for CASSGTSGDEQYF.

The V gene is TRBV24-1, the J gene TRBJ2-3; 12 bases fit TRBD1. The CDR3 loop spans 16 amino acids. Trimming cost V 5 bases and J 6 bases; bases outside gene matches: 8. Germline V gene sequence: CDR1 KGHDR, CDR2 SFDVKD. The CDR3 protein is CATSAPGQGARDTQYF. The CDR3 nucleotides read TGTGCCACCAGTGCCCCGGGACAGGGGGCAAGGGATACGCAGTATTTT.

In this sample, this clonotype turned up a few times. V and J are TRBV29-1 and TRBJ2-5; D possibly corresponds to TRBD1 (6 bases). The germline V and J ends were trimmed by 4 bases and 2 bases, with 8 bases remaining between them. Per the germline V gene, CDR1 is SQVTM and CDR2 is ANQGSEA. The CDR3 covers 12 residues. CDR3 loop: CSVVDSQETQYF. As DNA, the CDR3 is TGCAGCGTTGTGGACAGTCAAGAGACCCAGTACTTC.

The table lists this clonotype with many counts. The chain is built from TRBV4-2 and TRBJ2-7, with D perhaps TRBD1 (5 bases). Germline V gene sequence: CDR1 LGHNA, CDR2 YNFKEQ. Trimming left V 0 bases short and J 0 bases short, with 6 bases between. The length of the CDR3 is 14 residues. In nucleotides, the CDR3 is TGTGCCAGCAGCCAAGATGGGGCCTCCTACGAGCAGTACTTC. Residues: CASSQDGASYEQYF.

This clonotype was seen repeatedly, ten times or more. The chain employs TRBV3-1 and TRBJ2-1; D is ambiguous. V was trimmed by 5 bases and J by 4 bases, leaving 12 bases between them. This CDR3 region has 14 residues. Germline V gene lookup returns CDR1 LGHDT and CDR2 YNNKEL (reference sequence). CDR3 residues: CASSFKRKYNEQFF. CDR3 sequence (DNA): TGTGCCAGCAGCTTTAAGCGAAAGTACAATGAGCAGTTCTTC.

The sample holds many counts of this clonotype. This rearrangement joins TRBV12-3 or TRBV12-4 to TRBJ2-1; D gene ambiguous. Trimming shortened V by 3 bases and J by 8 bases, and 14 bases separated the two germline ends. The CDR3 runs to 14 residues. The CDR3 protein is CASSFVPLSDEQFF. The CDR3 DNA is TGTGCCAGCAGTTTTGTGCCATTGAGCGATGAGCAGTTCTTC.

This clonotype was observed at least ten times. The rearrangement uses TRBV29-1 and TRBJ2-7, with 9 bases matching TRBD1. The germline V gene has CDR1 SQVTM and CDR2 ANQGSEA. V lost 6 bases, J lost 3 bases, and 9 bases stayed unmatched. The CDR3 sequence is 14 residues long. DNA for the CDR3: TGCAGCGTCATACAGGGGGCGAAGGGCTACGAGCAGTACTTC. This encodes CSVIQGAKGYEQYF.

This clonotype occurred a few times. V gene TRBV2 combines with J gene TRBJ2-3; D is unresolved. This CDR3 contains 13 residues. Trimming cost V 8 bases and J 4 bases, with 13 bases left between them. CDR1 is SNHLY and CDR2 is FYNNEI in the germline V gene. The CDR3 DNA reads TGTGCCAGCGGGGAATCTGGCGCAGATACGCAGTATTTT. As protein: CASGESGADTQYF. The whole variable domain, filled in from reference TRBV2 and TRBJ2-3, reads EPEVTQTPSHQVTQMGQEVILRCVPISNHLYFYWYRQILGQKVEFLVSFYNNEISEKSEIFDDQFSVERPDGSNFTLKIRSTKLEDSAMYFCASGESGADTQYFGPGTRLTVL.

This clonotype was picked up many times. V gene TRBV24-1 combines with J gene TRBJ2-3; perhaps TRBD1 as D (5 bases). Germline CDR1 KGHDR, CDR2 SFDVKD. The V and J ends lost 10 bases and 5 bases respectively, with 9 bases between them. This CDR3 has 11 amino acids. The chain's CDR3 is CATSQVDTQYF. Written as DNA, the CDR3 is TGTGCCACGTCACAGGTAGATACGCAGTATTTT.

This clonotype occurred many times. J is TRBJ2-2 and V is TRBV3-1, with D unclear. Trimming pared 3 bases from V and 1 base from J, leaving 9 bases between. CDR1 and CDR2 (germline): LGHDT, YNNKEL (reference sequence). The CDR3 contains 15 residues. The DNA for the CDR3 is TGTGCCAGCAGCCACAGGACGGAGAACACCGGGGAGCTGTTTTTT. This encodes CASSHRTENTGELFF.

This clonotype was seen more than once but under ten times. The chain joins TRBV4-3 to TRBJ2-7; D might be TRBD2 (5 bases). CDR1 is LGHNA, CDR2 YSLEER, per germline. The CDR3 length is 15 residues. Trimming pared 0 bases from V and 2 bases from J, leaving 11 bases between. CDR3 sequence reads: CASSQEFGKPYEQYF. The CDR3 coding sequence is TGCGCCAGCAGCCAAGAGTTCGGGAAACCCTACGAGCAGTACTTC.

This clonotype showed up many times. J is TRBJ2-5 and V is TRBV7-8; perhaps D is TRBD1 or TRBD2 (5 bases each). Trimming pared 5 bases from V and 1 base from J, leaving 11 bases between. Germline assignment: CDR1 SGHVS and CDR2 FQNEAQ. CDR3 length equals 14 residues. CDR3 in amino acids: CASSRGRVQETQYF. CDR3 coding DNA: TGTGCCAGCAGCCGGGGCAGGGTCCAAGAGACCCAGTACTTC.

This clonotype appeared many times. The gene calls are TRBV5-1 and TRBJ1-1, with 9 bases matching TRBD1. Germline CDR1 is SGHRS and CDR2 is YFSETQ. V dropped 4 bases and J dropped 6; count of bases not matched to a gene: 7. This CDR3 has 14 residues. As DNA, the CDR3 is TGCGCCAGCAGCACCTTACAGGGGGCCGCTGAAGCTTTCTTT. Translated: CASSTLQGAAEAFF.

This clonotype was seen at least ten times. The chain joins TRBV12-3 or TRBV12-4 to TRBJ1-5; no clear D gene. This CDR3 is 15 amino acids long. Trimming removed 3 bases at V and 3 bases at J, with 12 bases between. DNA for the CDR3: TGTGCCAGCAGTTTTAGTCGCGGTGTCAATCAGCCCCAGCATTTT. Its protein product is CASSFSRGVNQPQHF.

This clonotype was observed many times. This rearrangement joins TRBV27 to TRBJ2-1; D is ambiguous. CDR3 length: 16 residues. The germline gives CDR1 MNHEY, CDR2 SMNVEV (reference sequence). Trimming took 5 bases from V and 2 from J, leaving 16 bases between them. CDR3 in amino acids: CASSPEALGTYNEQFF. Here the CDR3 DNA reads TGTGCCAGCAGTCCAGAGGCCCTCGGAACCTACAATGAGCAGTTCTTC.

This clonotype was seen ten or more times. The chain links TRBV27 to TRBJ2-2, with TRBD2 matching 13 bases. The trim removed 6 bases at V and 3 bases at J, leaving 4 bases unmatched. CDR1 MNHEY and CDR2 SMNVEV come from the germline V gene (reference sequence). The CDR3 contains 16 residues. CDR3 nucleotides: TGTGCCAGCAGCCTCGGGACTAGCGGGGACACCGGGGAGCTGTTTTTT. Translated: CASSLGTSGDTGELFF.

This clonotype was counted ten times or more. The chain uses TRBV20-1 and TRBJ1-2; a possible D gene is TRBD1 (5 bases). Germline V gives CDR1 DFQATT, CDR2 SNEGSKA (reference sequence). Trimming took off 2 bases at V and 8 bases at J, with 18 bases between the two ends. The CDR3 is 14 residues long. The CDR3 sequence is CSARTVGRVRGYTF. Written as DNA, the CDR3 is TGCAGTGCTAGAACAGTGGGCAGGGTGAGAGGCTACACCTTC.

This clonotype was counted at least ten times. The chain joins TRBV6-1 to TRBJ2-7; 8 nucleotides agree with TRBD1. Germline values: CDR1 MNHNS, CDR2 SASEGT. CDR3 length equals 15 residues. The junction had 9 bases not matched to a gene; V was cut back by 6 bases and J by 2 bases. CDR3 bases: TGTGCCAGCAGCCGCGGGACAGGAAAAGCCTACGAGCAGTACTTC. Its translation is CASSRGTGKAYEQYF.

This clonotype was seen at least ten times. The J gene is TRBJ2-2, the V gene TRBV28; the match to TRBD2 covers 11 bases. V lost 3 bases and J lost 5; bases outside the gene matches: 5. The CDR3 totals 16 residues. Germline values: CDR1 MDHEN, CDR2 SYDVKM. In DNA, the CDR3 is TGTGCCAGCAGTTTCCGACTAGCGGGGTTTACCGGGGAGCTGTTTTTT. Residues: CASSFRLAGFTGELFF.

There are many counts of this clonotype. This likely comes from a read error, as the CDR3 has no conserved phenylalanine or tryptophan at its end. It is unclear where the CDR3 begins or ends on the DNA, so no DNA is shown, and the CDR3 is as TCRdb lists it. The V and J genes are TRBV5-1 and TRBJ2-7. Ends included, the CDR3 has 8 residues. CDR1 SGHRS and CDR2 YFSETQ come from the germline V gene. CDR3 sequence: CASRRRAH.

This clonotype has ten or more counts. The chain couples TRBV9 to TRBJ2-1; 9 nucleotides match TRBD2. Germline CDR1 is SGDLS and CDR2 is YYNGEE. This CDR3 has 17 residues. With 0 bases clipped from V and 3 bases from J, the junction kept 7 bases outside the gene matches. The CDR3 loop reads CASSVGWLAGLYNEQFF. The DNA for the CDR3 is TGTGCCAGCAGCGTAGGGTGGCTAGCGGGACTCTACAATGAGCAGTTCTTC.

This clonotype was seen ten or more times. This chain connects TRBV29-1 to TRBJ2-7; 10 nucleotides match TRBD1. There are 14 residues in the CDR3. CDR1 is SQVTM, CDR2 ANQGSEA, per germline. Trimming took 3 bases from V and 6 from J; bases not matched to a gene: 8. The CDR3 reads CSVDQAGTGVEQYF. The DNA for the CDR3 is TGCAGCGTTGATCAGGCCGGGACAGGGGTCGAGCAGTACTTC.